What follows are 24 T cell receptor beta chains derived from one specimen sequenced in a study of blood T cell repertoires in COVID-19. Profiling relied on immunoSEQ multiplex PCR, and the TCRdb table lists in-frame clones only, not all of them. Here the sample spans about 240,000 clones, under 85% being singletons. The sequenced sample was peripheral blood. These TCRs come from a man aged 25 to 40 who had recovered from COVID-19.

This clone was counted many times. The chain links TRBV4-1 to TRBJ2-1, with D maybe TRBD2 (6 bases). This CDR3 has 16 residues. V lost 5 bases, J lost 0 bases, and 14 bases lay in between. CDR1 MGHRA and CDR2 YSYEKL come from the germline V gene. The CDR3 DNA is TGCGCCAGCAGCTACGACTCGGGGGTCTCCTACAATGAGCAGTTCTTC. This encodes CASSYDSGVSYNEQFF.

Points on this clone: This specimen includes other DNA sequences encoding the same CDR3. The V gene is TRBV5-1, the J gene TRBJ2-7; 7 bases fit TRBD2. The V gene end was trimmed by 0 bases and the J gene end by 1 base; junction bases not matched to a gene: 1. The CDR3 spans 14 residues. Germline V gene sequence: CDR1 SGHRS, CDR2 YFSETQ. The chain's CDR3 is CASSLGSGSYEQYV. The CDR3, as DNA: TGCGCCAGCAGCTTGGGTAGCGGGTCCTACGAGCAGTACGTC.

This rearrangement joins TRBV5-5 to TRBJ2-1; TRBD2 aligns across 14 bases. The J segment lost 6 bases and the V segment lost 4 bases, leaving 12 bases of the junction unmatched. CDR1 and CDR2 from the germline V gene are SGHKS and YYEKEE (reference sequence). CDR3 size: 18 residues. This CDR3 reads CASSQTSGGAFSRNEQFF. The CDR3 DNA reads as TGTGCCAGCAGCCAGACTAGCGGGGGGGCCTTCAGCCGCAATGAGCAGTTCTTC.

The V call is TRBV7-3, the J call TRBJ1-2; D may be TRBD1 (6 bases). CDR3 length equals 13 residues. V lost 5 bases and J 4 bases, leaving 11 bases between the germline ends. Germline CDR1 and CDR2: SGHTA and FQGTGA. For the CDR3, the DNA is TGTGCCAGCAGCCCCCAGGGGTCCTATGGCTACACCTTC. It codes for CASSPQGSYGYTF.

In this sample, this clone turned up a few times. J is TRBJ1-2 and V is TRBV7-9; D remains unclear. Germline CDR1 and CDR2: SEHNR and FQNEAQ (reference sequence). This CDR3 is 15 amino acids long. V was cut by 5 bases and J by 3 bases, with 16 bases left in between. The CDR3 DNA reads TGTGCCAGCAGCGCCTGGCGGGATAGGGACTATGGCTACACCTTC. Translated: CASSAWRDRDYGYTF.

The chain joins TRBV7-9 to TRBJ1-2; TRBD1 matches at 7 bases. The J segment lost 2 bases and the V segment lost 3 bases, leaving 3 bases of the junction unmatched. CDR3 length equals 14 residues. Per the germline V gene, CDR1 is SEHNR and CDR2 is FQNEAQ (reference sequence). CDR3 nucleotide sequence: TGTGCCAGCAGCTTTGGGGACAGCAACTATGGCTACACCTTC. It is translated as CASSFGDSNYGYTF.

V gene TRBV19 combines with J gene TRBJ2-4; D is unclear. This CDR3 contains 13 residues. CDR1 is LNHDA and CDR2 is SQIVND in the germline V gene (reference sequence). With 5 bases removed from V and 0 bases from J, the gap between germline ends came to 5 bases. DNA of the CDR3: TGTGCCAGTAGTGAGTCAGCCAAAAACATTCAGTACTTC. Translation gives CASSESAKNIQYF.

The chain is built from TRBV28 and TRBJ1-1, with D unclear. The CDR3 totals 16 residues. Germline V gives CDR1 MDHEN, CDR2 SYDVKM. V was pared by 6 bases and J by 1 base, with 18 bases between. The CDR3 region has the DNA TGTGCCAGCAGATCCCTATTTGCCAGGCCGAACACTGAAGCTTTCTTT. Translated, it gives CASRSLFARPNTEAFF.

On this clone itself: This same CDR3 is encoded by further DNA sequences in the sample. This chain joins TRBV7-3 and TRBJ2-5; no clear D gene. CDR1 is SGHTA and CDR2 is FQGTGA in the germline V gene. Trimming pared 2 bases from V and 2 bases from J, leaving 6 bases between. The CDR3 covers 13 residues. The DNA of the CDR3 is TGTGCCAGCAGCTTAGGGCAACAAGAGACCCAGTACTTC. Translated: CASSLGQQETQYF.

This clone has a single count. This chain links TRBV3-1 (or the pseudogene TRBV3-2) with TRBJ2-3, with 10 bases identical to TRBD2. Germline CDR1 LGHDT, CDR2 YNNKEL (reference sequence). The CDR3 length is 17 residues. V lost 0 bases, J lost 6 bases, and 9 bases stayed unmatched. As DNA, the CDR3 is TGTGCCAGCAGCCAAGAAGTAGCTAGCGGGGGAGGGGATACGCAGTATTTT. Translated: CASSQEVASGGGDTQYF.

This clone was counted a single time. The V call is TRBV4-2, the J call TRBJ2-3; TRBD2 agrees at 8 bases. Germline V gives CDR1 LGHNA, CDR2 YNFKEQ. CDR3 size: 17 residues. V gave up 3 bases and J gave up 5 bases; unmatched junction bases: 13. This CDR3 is CASSQGERGPGGDTQYF. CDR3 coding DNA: TGTGCCAGCAGCCAGGGGGAGCGGGGGCCGGGGGGAGATACGCAGTATTTT.

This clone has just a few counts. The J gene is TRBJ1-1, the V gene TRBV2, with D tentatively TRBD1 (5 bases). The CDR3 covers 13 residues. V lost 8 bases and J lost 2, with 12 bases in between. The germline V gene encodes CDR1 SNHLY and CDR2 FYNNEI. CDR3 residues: CASGHTKNTEAFF. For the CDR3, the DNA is TGTGCCAGCGGACACACGAAAAACACTGAAGCTTTCTTT.

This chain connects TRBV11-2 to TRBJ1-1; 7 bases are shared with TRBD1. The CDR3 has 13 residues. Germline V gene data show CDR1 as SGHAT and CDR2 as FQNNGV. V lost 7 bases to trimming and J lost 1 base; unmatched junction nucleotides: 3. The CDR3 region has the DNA TGTGCCAGCACTCCAGGGGGGAACACTGAAGCTTTCTTT. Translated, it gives CASTPGGNTEAFF.

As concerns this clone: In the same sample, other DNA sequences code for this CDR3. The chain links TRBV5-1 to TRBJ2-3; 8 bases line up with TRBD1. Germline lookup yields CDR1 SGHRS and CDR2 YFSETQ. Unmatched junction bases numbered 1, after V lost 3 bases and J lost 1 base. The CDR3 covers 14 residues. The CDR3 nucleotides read TGCGCCAGCAGCTCAGGGGGCGGCACAGATACGCAGTATTTT. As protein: CASSSGGGTDTQYF.

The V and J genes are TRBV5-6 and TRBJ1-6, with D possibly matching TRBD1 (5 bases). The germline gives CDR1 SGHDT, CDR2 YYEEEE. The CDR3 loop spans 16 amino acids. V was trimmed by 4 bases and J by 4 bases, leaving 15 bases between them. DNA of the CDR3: TGTGCCAGCAGCCCGTCTATGACAGCGTATAATTCACCCCTCCACTTT. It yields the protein CASSPSMTAYNSPLHF.

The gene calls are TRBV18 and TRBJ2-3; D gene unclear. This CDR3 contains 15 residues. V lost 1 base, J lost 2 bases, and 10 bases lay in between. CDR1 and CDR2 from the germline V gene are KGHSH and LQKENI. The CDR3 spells CASSPLPGLTDTQYF. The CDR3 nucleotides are TGTGCCAGCTCACCACTTCCAGGCCTCACAGATACGCAGTATTTT.

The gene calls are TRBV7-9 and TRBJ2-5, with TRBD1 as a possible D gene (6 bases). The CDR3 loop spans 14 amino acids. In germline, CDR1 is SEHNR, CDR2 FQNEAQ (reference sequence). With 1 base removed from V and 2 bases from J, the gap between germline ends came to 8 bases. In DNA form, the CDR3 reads TGTGCCAGCAGCTTAGGGGGGCCGCAAGAGACCCAGTACTTC. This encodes CASSLGGPQETQYF.

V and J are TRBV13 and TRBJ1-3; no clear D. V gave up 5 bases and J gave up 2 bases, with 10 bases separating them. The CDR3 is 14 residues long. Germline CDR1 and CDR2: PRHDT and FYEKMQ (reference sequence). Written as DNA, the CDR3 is TGTGCCAGCAGCCCCGGTGAAGCTGGAAACACCATATATTTT. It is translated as CASSPGEAGNTIYF.

CDR3 DNA sequence: TGCGCCAGCAGCGAAAGCGGGGGCACCAGGGGTGCGCAGTATTTT. Translating it yields CASSESGGTRGAQYF. The V and J genes are TRBV5-1 and TRBJ2-3; 8 positions match TRBD2. CDR3 length equals 15 residues. J gave up 10 bases and V 4 bases, and 14 bases lay outside the gene matches. Per the germline V gene, CDR1 is SGHRS and CDR2 is YFSETQ.

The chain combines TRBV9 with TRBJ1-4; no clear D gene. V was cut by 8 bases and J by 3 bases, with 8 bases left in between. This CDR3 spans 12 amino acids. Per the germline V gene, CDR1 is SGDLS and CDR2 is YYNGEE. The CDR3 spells CASRGPNEKLFF. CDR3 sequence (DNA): TGTGCCAGTCGAGGGCCTAATGAAAAACTGTTTTTT.

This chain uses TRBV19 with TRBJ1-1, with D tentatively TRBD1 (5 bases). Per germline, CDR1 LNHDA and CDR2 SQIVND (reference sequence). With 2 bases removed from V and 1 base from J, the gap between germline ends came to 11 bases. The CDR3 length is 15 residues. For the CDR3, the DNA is TGTGCCAGTAGTATAACCAGGGTACGGAACACTGAAGCTTTCTTT. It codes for CASSITRVRNTEAFF.

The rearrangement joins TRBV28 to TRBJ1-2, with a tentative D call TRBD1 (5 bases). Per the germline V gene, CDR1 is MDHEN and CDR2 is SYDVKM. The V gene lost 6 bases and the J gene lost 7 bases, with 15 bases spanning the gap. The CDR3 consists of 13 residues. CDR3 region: CASRNPGGFGYTF. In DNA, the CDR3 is TGTGCCAGCAGAAACCCCGGGGGTTTTGGCTACACCTTC.

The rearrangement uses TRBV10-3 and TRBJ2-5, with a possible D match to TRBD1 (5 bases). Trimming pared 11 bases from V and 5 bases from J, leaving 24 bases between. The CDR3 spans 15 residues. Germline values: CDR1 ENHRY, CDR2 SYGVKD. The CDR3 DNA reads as TGTGCCTCAAGGCTGGCAGGGCGTCCACGGGAGACCCAGTACTTC. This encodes CASRLAGRPRETQYF.

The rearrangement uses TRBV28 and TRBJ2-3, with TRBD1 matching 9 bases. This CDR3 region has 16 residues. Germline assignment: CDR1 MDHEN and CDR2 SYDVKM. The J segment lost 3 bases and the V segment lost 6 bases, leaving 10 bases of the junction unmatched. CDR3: CASRGDRVYRTDTQYF. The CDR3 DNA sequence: TGTGCCAGCAGGGGGGACAGGGTCTATAGAACAGATACGCAGTATTTT.